The 26 T cell receptor beta chains in this list originate from one sample, sequenced in a study of T cells after yellow fever vaccination. MiXCR was run by TCRdb on the 5' RACE reads, yielding one entry per CDR3 protein. This repertoire shows about 340,000 distinct CDR3 sequences, about 9.5% found once; its top ten account for more than 15%. This material consisted of PBMCs, taken on the day of the first yellow fever vaccination. The source is a man between 18 and 29 years old who received the YFV17D yellow fever vaccine.

This clonotype has a handful of counts. Here the CDR3 reads CSARGGLAGTQETQYF. The CDR3 coding sequence is TGCAGTGCTAGAGGTGGACTAGCGGGGACCCAAGAGACCCAGTACTTC. The chain combines TRBV20-1 with TRBJ2-5, with 12 bases matching TRBD2. Germline CDR1 DFQATT, CDR2 SNEGSKA (reference sequence). Trimming cost V 1 base and J 1 base; bases outside gene matches: 4. The CDR3 length is 16 residues.

This clonotype was seen a handful of times. One junction end does not reproduce the germline sequence, and a read error may be involved. The DNA for the CDR3 is TGTGCCAGCAGTACCCTCGGCTCCTCCAATGAGCAGTTCTTC. Translating gives CASSTLGSSNEQFF. V usage is TRBV12-3 or TRBV12-4 and J usage is TRBJ2-1; D ambiguous. The CDR3 runs 14 residues.

This clonotype was observed at least ten times. The rearrangement joins TRBV5-4 to TRBJ2-2; TRBD2 is a possible D gene (5 bases). Germline CDR1 is SGHNT and CDR2 is YYREEE (reference sequence). The length of the CDR3 is 14 residues. Trimming pared 2 bases from V and 6 bases from J, leaving 11 bases between. CDR3 amino acids: CASSFSSLPGELFF. CDR3 nucleotide sequence: TGTGCCAGCAGCTTCTCTAGCCTTCCCGGGGAGCTGTTTTTT.

The rearrangement links TRBV19 to TRBJ1-1; no definite D call. The germline CDR1 and CDR2 sequences are LNHDA and SQIVND (reference sequence). The length of the CDR3 is 14 residues. The V and J ends lost 3 bases and 8 bases respectively, with 16 bases between them. Here the CDR3 reads CASSIQGRVSEAFF. The DNA of the CDR3 is TGTGCCAGTAGTATTCAAGGGAGGGTCTCCGAAGCTTTCTTT.

This clonotype occurred many times. The chain recombines TRBV5-1 with TRBJ2-3; D is unclear. V was pared by 3 bases and J by 2 bases, with 7 bases between. The CDR3 contains 13 residues. The V gene's germline CDR1 is SGHRS and CDR2 YFSETQ. CDR3 protein: CASSSTHTDTQYF. Written as DNA, the CDR3 is TGCGCCAGCAGCTCGACCCACACAGATACGCAGTATTTT.

The chain combines TRBV18 with TRBJ1-1; the D gene is possibly TRBD1 (6 bases). CDR1 is KGHSH, CDR2 LQKENI, per germline. Deletions cut 6 bases from V and 0 bases from J, with 20 bases between. The CDR3 is 17 amino acids. CDR3 residues: CASSLQGRTGMNTEAFF. The CDR3 DNA follows: TGTGCCAGCTCTCTTCAGGGGAGAACAGGGATGAACACTGAAGCTTTCTTT.

This clonotype was detected only a few times. The chain recombines TRBV12-3 or TRBV12-4 with TRBJ1-1; no clear D. This CDR3 comprises 13 residues. V was clipped by 6 bases and J by 3 bases, with 11 bases between them. Written as DNA, the CDR3 is TGTGCCAGCAGCCGCCCTTGGGACACTGAAGCTTTCTTT. It encodes CASSRPWDTEAFF.

This clonotype was seen a few times. The gene calls are TRBV6-1 and TRBJ1-2, with D maybe TRBD1 (6 bases). This CDR3 has 14 residues. V was clipped by 2 bases and J by 2 bases, with 9 bases between them. From germline, CDR1 is MNHNS and CDR2 SASEGT. The CDR3 bases are TGTGCCAGCAGTGAATGGGACAACAACTATGGCTACACCTTC. It is translated as CASSEWDNNYGYTF.

This clonotype was found many times. This rearrangement joins TRBV6-1 to TRBJ1-2; 8 bases agree with TRBD1. The V gene's germline CDR1 is MNHNS and CDR2 SASEGT. The CDR3 loop spans 16 amino acids. J lost 3 bases, V lost 4 bases, and 10 bases had no gene match. Here the CDR3 DNA reads TGTGCCAGCAGTGCCCGACAGGGGCAGGCAGACTATGGCTACACCTTC. Its protein product is CASSARQGQADYGYTF.

Concerning this clonotype: An end of the junction does not agree with germline; a read error may underlie this. This sequence joins TRBV5-1 and TRBJ2-2; no clear D gene. The CDR3 loop spans 13 amino acids. CDR1 is SGHRS and CDR2 is YFSETQ in the germline V gene. The CDR3 DNA sequence: TGCGCCTGCAGCTTAGGGAACACCGGGGAGCTGTTTTTT. This gives the protein CACSLGNTGELFF.

This clonotype was counted only a few times. The genes are TRBV27 and TRBJ1-4, with D perhaps TRBD1 (5 bases). There are 15 residues in the CDR3. Per germline, CDR1 MNHEY and CDR2 SMNVEV (reference sequence). With 0 bases removed from V and 8 bases from J, the gap between germline ends came to 13 bases. In DNA, the CDR3 is TGTGCCAGCAGTTTATCTGGGGGTTCGGGAGAAAAACTGTTTTTT. Residues: CASSLSGGSGEKLFF.

The table lists this clonotype with a few counts. This chain joins TRBV6-5 and TRBJ2-1, with 16 nucleotides matching TRBD2. V lost 0 bases and J lost 15; bases outside the gene matches: 2. Germline-derived CDR1 and CDR2 are MNHEY and SVGAGI. This CDR3 spans 14 amino acids. The CDR3 DNA reads as TGTGCCAGCAGTTACTCGGGACTAGCGGGAGGGCTGTTCTTC. Protein: CASSYSGLAGGLFF.

In its sample, this clonotype was seen a few times. V usage is TRBV15 and J usage is TRBJ2-3; 13 bases map to TRBD2. The germline gives CDR1 LNHNV, CDR2 YYDKDF (reference sequence). The V gene end was trimmed by 8 bases and the J gene end by 4 bases; junction bases not matched to a gene: 6. This CDR3 spans 15 amino acids. The CDR3 DNA is TGTGCCACCTCAAAACTAGCGGGGGGGGCAGATACGCAGTATTTT. This sequence encodes CATSKLAGGADTQYF.

This clonotype was recorded a few times. The J gene is TRBJ2-7, the V gene TRBV10-3; D is ambiguous. Germline assignment: CDR1 ENHRY and CDR2 SYGVKD. This CDR3 is 13 amino acids long. Trimming pared 6 bases from V and 2 bases from J, leaving 11 bases between. CDR3 DNA: TGTGCCATCAGGGACGGCTCAACCTACGAGCAGTACTTC. Translation: CAIRDGSTYEQYF.

The chain carries TRBV6-5 and TRBJ2-3; D gene unclear. The CDR3 length is 15 residues. V was pared by 2 bases and J by 3 bases, with 12 bases between. Germline CDR1 and CDR2: MNHEY and SVGAGI. The CDR3 DNA sequence: TGTGCCAGCAGTTACCAGGTACTCGGTACAGATACGCAGTATTTT. As protein: CASSYQVLGTDTQYF.

This clonotype was seen a handful of times. A junction end diverges from the germline sequence, so it may reflect a read error. The rearrangement links TRBV18 to TRBJ2-5, with no clear D. This CDR3 has 15 residues. CDR1 is KGHSH and CDR2 is LQKENI in the germline V gene. CDR3 protein: CASSLYPVAQGTQYF. In nucleotides, the CDR3 is TGTGCCAGCTCACTCTACCCCGTAGCACAAGGGACCCAGTACTTC.

This sequence joins TRBV19 and TRBJ2-1; D is ambiguous. The germline V and J ends were trimmed by 10 bases and 9 bases, with 10 bases remaining between them. The V gene's germline CDR1 is LNHDA and CDR2 SQIVND (reference sequence). The CDR3 is made up of 10 amino acids. DNA of the CDR3: TGTGCCACCGCAGACGGTGAGCAGTTCTTC. Its translation: CATADGEQFF.

V usage is TRBV4-1 and J usage is TRBJ1-2; 7 nucleotides match TRBD1. The V gene's germline CDR1 is MGHRA and CDR2 YSYEKL. V lost 1 base and J lost 5; bases outside the gene matches: 7. This CDR3 contains 15 residues. CDR3 sequence reads: CASSQVKGAFYGYTF. The CDR3 DNA follows: TGCGCCAGCAGCCAAGTGAAGGGGGCTTTTTATGGCTACACCTTC.

There are a few counts of this clonotype. The V call is TRBV28, the J call TRBJ2-6; D not certain. Germline-derived CDR1 and CDR2 are MDHEN and SYDVKM. The CDR3 extends over 15 amino acids. The V gene lost 3 bases and the J gene lost 0 bases, with 6 bases spanning the gap. The CDR3 DNA reads as TGTGCCAGCAGTTTGGTGGTCTCTGGGGCCAACGTCCTGACTTTC. Protein product: CASSLVVSGANVLTF.

The rearrangement uses TRBV7-2 and TRBJ1-4; 7 nucleotides line up with TRBD1. With V trimmed by 2 bases and J by 5 bases, 5 bases remained unmatched. Per germline, CDR1 SGHTA and CDR2 FQGNSA. This CDR3 has 15 amino acids. The DNA for the CDR3 is TGTGCCAGCAGCTTACAAGGGGGCGCAAATGAAAAACTGTTTTTT. It codes for CASSLQGGANEKLFF.

The V and J genes are TRBV2 and TRBJ2-6; tentatively, D is TRBD1 (5 bases). Germline loops: CDR1 SNHLY, CDR2 FYNNEI. V was cut by 4 bases and J by 0 bases, with 10 bases left in between. This CDR3 has 16 residues. CDR3 DNA sequence: TGTGCCAGCAGTGTTCAGGGAACCTCTGGGGCCAACGTCCTGACTTTC. Its protein product is CASSVQGTSGANVLTF.

V is TRBV5-6 and J is TRBJ2-1, with D possibly being TRBD1 or TRBD2 (6 bases each). V was cut by 3 bases and J by 3 bases, with 13 bases left in between. The CDR3 length is 15 residues. The germline CDR1 and CDR2 sequences are SGHDT and YYEEEE. In nucleotides, the CDR3 is TGTGCCAGCAGCTCTTCAGGGGAGGTCTACAATGAGCAGTTCTTC. Translation: CASSSSGEVYNEQFF.

The chain combines TRBV20-1 with TRBJ2-7, with TRBD1 as a possible D gene (6 bases). Germline assignment: CDR1 DFQATT and CDR2 SNEGSKA (reference sequence). V lost 4 bases to trimming and J lost 4 bases, with 14 bases between them. The CDR3 sequence is 13 residues long. Here the CDR3 reads CSATTGLGYEQYV. CDR3 DNA: TGCAGTGCTACTACAGGGTTGGGATACGAGCAGTACGTC.

This clonotype was seen only a few times. This chain joins TRBV7-9 and TRBJ1-2, with a weak D call TRBD1 (5 bases). V gave up 5 bases and J gave up 6 bases, with 22 bases separating them. This CDR3 comprises 16 residues. Germline loops: CDR1 SEHNR, CDR2 FQNEAQ (reference sequence). CDR3 DNA: TGTGCCAGCAGCCTCGCCGACTCACAGAAGGGGCATGGCTACACCTTC. It is translated as CASSLADSQKGHGYTF.

This chain connects TRBV5-1 to TRBJ2-2; unclear D gene. The V end lost 0 bases, the J end lost 8 bases, and 5 bases lay between the germline ends. This CDR3 spans 12 amino acids. Germline V gene data show CDR1 as SGHRS and CDR2 as YFSETQ. In nucleotides, the CDR3 is TGCGCCAGCAGCTTGGCCTTTGGGGAGCTGTTTTTT. As protein: CASSLAFGELFF.

This clonotype was detected only a few times. The chain employs TRBV7-3 and TRBJ2-1; no definite D call. Germline lookup yields CDR1 SGHTA and CDR2 FQGTGA. The ends were cut back, 6 bases at V and 9 bases at J, with 12 bases in the middle. This CDR3 region has 12 residues. DNA of the CDR3: TGTGCCAGCAGTCCCCAGCCGGGTGAGCAGTTCTTC. The encoded protein is CASSPQPGEQFF.